This TCR beta chain was obtained from a study of blood T cell repertoires in COVID-19. Germline CDR1 reads SGHRS; CDR2 reads YFSETQ. This CDR3 has 15 residues. Trimming took 2 bases from V and 6 from J; bases not matched to a gene: 5. Clones were sequenced by immunoSEQ multiplex PCR, and TCRdb holds only the in-frame ones, with some missing. The sample carries under 170,000 clones, about 86% recorded once. This clone was detected only once. The rearrangement joins TRBV5-1 to TRBJ2-7; 13 bases are shared with TRBD2. Sequencing was carried out using peripheral blood. This clonotype originated in a man in his 70s with acute or convalescent COVID-19. CDR3 DNA sequence: TGCGCCAGCAGCTTAACTAGCGGGAGGGCCACCGAGCAGTACTTC. Translated: CASSLTSGRATEQYF.